This T cell receptor (beta chain) appears in the sequencing data of a study of cytomegalovirus exposure and HLA in healthy donors. Findings and caveats of the study: Available immune exposure information was restricted to CMV serostatus only.

Vbeta (60) and Jbeta (13) primers were used in the PCR. Method: immunoSEQ multiplex PCR; TCRdb's copy keeps in-frame clones and lacks some. Of about 150,000 clones listed, 60% to 80% are singletons. Remarks on this clone: Antigen: not known.

Germline V gene data show CDR1 as LNHDA and CDR2 as SQIVND (reference sequence). V dropped 4 bases and J dropped 4 bases, with 10 bases sitting between them. The CDR3 is 13 residues long. V usage is TRBV19 and J usage is TRBJ1-1; D not resolved. This clonotype originated in a man aged 25-45 years in good health and CMV-seropositive. What was sequenced was PBMCs. CDR3 sequence reads: CASSNGGSTEAFF. The CDR3 nucleotides read TGTGCCAGTAGTAACGGAGGCTCCACTGAAGCTTTCTTT. Supplemented by reference TRBV19 and TRBJ1-1, the full variable domain reads DGGITQSPKYLFRKEGQNVTLSCEQNLNHDAMYWYRQDPGQGLRLIYYSQIVNDFQKGDIAEGYSVSREKKESFPLTVTSAQKNPTAFYLCASSNGGSTEAFFGQGTRLTVV.